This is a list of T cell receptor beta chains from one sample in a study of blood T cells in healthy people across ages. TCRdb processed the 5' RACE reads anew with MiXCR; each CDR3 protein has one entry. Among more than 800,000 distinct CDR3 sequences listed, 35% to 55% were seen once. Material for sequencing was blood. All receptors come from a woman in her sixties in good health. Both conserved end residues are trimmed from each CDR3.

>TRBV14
ASSPRTQRGFYNEQF
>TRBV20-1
SARGPREVDTQY
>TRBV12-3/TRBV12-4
ASRPRQGSYGYT
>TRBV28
ASRPYGRGATSTDTQY
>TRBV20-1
SARGTSGHNEQF
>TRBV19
ASSMDRWNTEAF
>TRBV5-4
ASSFNGDQETQY
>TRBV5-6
ASSLVEREQF
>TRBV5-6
ASSFLPHEGYEQY
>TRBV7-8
ASSLLRDSPRTDTQY
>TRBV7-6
ASSLKSGAYEQY
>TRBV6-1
ASSERGLTYEQY
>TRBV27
ASRVNTEAF
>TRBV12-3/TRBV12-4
ASSQPCVTYSYEQY
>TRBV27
ASSLRAGGQLADTQY
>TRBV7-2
ASSPYRGLEQY
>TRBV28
ASRPDGYSFYEQY
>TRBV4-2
ASSQVSGEAADTQY